This T cell receptor beta chain emerged from a study of T cells in localized non-small cell lung cancer (dated by TCRdb to the early 2020s). For context, the study as a whole: T cell repertoires of 200 to 250 early-stage NSCLC patients were analyzed, with tumors being compared against uninvolved tumor-adjacent lungs. All 220 or so NSCLC patients in the cohort were treatment-naive and had localized lung tumors that were resected. Of the NSCLC patients, roughly 130 were male and about a hundred were female, and the mean age was approximately 66 years. What the research found in general, with its limitations: Higher T cell density in blood was associated with longer overall survival, whereas higher clonality in adjacent lung was associated with shorter survival. A median of approximately 57 of the top 100 tumor clones were detected in paired uninvolved adjacent lung, and some 30 of these tumor clones were also found among the top 100 clones of the paired uninvolved adjacent lung. Uninvolved tumor-adjacent lung showed the highest T cell clonality, higher than tumor, which suggests more focused antigenic responses in the adjacent lung. Because the study design was exploratory, TCR variables were selected using unadjusted p-values without false-discovery rate correction. Because multi-region tumor sequencing was not performed, intratumor heterogeneity could not be ruled out.

At diagnosis, tumor, uninvolved tumor-adjacent lung and peripheral blood were collected and then preserved as a mix of FFPE and fresh-frozen material. For TCR repertoire profiling, blood samples were analyzed in the form of peripheral blood mononuclear cells. The immunoSEQ Assay was used to sequence TCR beta CDR3 regions from DNA. Processing in the source paper ran as follows. T cell density was computed as TCR beta template counts normalized to usable DNA estimated by amplifying housekeeping genes. Richness was estimated using the preseqR package, with extrapolation to 400,000 templates for PBMC samples and to 120,000 templates for tissue samples. Clonality was taken to be one minus Pielou's evenness. Differential abundance testing on productive amino-acid clonotypes, with a minimum total count of 5 and an alpha of 0.1, was used to identify tissue-enriched TCRs. The Jaccard Index and the Morisita Overlap Index were used to measure repertoire overlap between compartments. TCR beta CDR3s were clustered by GLIPH together with public tetramer-defined viral CDR3s, and at least three viral sequences plus V-gene enrichment were required for viral motifs. TCRdb holds this immuneACCESS table with in-frame rearrangements only. Some clones are missing; in checked studies, unresolved V genes explain under half, and the rest has no known cause. The V and J calls and clone size come from that table; D and trimming were worked out from the DNA. This sample lists just over 70,000 clones; approximately 87% were detected once. The ten most abundant clones make up roughly 22% of the sample.

V is reduced by 0 bases and J by 5 bases, leaving a spacing of 10 bases between them. There are 14 amino acids in the CDR3, from cysteine to phenylalanine inclusive. Just the 42-base CDR3 DNA is kept, in frame starting at base 1. The germline V gene (reference sequence) gives CDR1 as LNHNV and CDR2 as YYDKDF. Concerning this clone: It has no known antigen specificity. No base-level quality is on record; no much larger clone is a single base apart.

The source of this sequence is a male donor older than 55 with stage III squamous cell lung carcinoma. Specimen: peripheral blood, collected before any cancer treatment. The rearranged chain carries TRBV15 and TRBJ2-5, with the D gene not confidently named. The nucleotide sequence is TGTGCCACCAGCAGAGACCAGCTGGGGGAGACCCAGTACTTC. This translates into CATSRDQLGETQYF.